This is a list of T cell receptor beta chains from one sample in a study of control samples from healthy donors and cancer patients. TCRdb's table, derived via immunoSEQ multiplex PCR, lists solely in-frame clones and lacks some. The table shows roughly 400,000 clones, with more than 80% occurring only once. The specimen was PBMCs. Receptor source: a man in his forties with head and neck cancer. CDR3s include the opening cysteine and the closing phenylalanine or tryptophan. The order of the fields is V gene, J gene, clone size, D gene, CDR3 DNA, CDR3 protein. The D gene is left open where the match is weak. Expanded clones are given a class, and other clones once, few, many or no size at all.

V gene: TRBV9
J gene: TRBJ1-2
clone size: .
D gene: .
CDR3 DNA: TGTGCCAGCAGCGTGGGAGATTTGGTTGGCTACACCTTC
CDR3 protein: CASSVGDLVGYTF

V gene: TRBV27
J gene: TRBJ1-1
clone size: .
D gene: TRBD1
CDR3 DNA: TGTGCCAGCAGGACAGGGATGGGGATGAACACTGAAGCTTTCTTT
CDR3 protein: CASRTGMGMNTEAFF

V gene: TRBV27
J gene: TRBJ1-6
clone size: few
D gene: .
CDR3 DNA: TGTGCCAGCAGTTTATCCACAGGGTTACGTTCACCCCTCCACTTT
CDR3 protein: CASSLSTGLRSPLHF

V gene: TRBV19
J gene: TRBJ2-5
clone size: .
D gene: .
CDR3 DNA: TGTGCCAGTAGTATAGGGCAAGAGACCCAGTACTTC
CDR3 protein: CASSIGQETQYF

V gene: TRBV5-6
J gene: TRBJ2-3
clone size: .
D gene: .
CDR3 DNA: TGTGCCAGCAGCGGCGAGGGGCCAGATACGCAGTATTTT
CDR3 protein: CASSGEGPDTQYF

V gene: TRBV20-1
J gene: TRBJ1-1
clone size: .
D gene: .
CDR3 DNA: TGCAGTGCTAGTTACGTCAGAAACACTGAAGCTTTCTTT
CDR3 protein: CSASYVRNTEAFF

V gene: TRBV6-5
J gene: TRBJ2-1
clone size: .
D gene: .
CDR3 DNA: TGTGCCAGCAGTTACCGTCTCGGCCCGCAGTTCTTC
CDR3 protein: CASSYRLGPQFF

V gene: TRBV5-6
J gene: TRBJ2-7
clone size: .
D gene: .
CDR3 DNA: TGTGCCAGCAGCTCCCCCGGGGCCTACGAGCAGTACTTC
CDR3 protein: CASSSPGAYEQYF

V gene: TRBV7-9
J gene: TRBJ1-1
clone size: .
D gene: .
CDR3 DNA: TGTGCCAGCAGCTTCGGGGTAGAGGACACTGAAGCTTTCTTT
CDR3 protein: CASSFGVEDTEAFF

V gene: TRBV11-2
J gene: TRBJ2-7
clone size: .
D gene: .
CDR3 DNA: TGTGCCAGCAGCTTAGATTACCGGGGGACCTCCTACGAGCAGTACTTC
CDR3 protein: CASSLDYRGTSYEQYF

V gene: TRBV28
J gene: TRBJ2-5
clone size: .
D gene: TRBD1
CDR3 DNA: TGTGCCAGCAGCTTCCCGGGACAGGGCGGCGAGACCCAGTACTTC
CDR3 protein: CASSFPGQGGETQYF

V gene: TRBV30
J gene: TRBJ1-4
clone size: .
D gene: .
CDR3 DNA: TGTGCCGGGCGTCAAGGGGAAGTCGGAAAACTGTTTTTT
CDR3 protein: CAGRQGEVGKLFF

V gene: TRBV6-6
J gene: TRBJ1-4
clone size: .
D gene: .
CDR3 DNA: TGTGCCAGCAGTTACTCGGGGGGTGCGACTAATGAAAAACTGTTTTTT
CDR3 protein: CASSYSGGATNEKLFF

V gene: TRBV27
J gene: TRBJ2-3
clone size: .
D gene: TRBD1
CDR3 DNA: TGTGCCAGCAGCTGGGACAGGCTCACAGATACGCAGTATTTT
CDR3 protein: CASSWDRLTDTQYF

V gene: TRBV4-2
J gene: TRBJ2-3
clone size: .
D gene: TRBD2
CDR3 DNA: TGTGCCAGCAGCCTAAGAGCGGGGGTCAGCACAGATACGCAGTATTTT
CDR3 protein: CASSLRAGVSTDTQYF

V gene: TRBV7-9
J gene: TRBJ1-1
clone size: .
D gene: .
CDR3 DNA: TGTGCCAGCACCGTAGGAAGGGAAGAAGCTTTCTTT
CDR3 protein: CASTVGREEAFF

V gene: TRBV13
J gene: TRBJ2-3
clone size: .
D gene: .
CDR3 DNA: TGTGCCAGCAGCCAGGGGTCGGATACGCAGTATTTT
CDR3 protein: CASSQGSDTQYF

V gene: TRBV11-2
J gene: TRBJ2-7
clone size: .
D gene: TRBD1
CDR3 DNA: TGTGCCAGCAGGAGGGGGACAGGGTTCTACGAGCAGTACTTC
CDR3 protein: CASRRGTGFYEQYF

V gene: TRBV7-2
J gene: TRBJ1-1
clone size: once
D gene: TRBD1
CDR3 DNA: TGTGCCAGCAGCCTTGGGACAGGAAGATACACTGAAGCTTTCTTT
CDR3 protein: CASSLGTGRYTEAFF

V gene: TRBV6-1
J gene: TRBJ2-5
clone size: once
D gene: .
CDR3 DNA: TGTGCCAGCAGTGAAGCGCAACGGGAACTAGAGACCCAGTACTTC
CDR3 protein: CASSEAQRELETQYF

V gene: TRBV11-2
J gene: TRBJ1-4
clone size: .
D gene: TRBD1
CDR3 DNA: TGTGCCAGCAGACCCCAGGGGGGGAGTGAAAAACTGTTTTTT
CDR3 protein: CASRPQGGSEKLFF

V gene: TRBV5-4
J gene: TRBJ1-5
clone size: once
D gene: .
CDR3 DNA: TGTGCCAGCAGTAAAGGGGGTCCCAATCAGCCCCAGCATTTT
CDR3 protein: CASSKGGPNQPQHF

V gene: TRBV5-1
J gene: TRBJ1-2
clone size: .
D gene: TRBD1
CDR3 DNA: TGCGCCAGCGGCATCACAGGGGACTATGGCTACACCTTC
CDR3 protein: CASGITGDYGYTF

V gene: TRBV7-8
J gene: TRBJ2-2
clone size: .
D gene: TRBD2
CDR3 DNA: TGTGCCAGCAGCAAAGGCGGGGGGGTACCCGGGGAGCTGTTTTTT
CDR3 protein: CASSKGGGVPGELFF

V gene: TRBV7-2
J gene: TRBJ2-5
clone size: .
D gene: .
CDR3 DNA: TGTGCCAGCAGCCTCGGGGACGGAGGAGTGGGGACCCAGTACTTC
CDR3 protein: CASSLGDGGVGTQYF

V gene: TRBV10-2
J gene: TRBJ1-1
clone size: .
D gene: .
CDR3 DNA: TGCGCCAGCAGTAGCGGGAACGCTAGGAACACTGAAGCTTTCTTT
CDR3 protein: CASSSGNARNTEAFF

V gene: TRBV12-3/TRBV12-4
J gene: TRBJ1-4
clone size: .
D gene: .
CDR3 DNA: TGTGCCAGCAGTGTAGTGGGTGGAAAACTGTTTTTT
CDR3 protein: CASSVVGGKLFF

V gene: TRBV20-1
J gene: TRBJ2-4
clone size: .
D gene: .
CDR3 DNA: TGCAGTACCATTGGACGTCTTATTCAGTACTTC
CDR3 protein: CSTIGRLIQYF

V gene: TRBV6-1
J gene: TRBJ2-7
clone size: .
D gene: TRBD1
CDR3 DNA: TGTGCCAGCAGTGACAGGGGGTTTAGCTACGAGCAGTACTTC
CDR3 protein: CASSDRGFSYEQYF

V gene: TRBV7-3
J gene: TRBJ1-1
clone size: .
D gene: .
CDR3 DNA: TGTGCCAGCAGCTCGGGCCAGGGGCTCGCCTTCACTGAAGCTTTCTTT
CDR3 protein: CASSSGQGLAFTEAFF

V gene: TRBV19
J gene: TRBJ1-3
clone size: .
D gene: .
CDR3 DNA: TGTGCCAGTAGGTCAAGGGGAGCAAGCTCTGGAAACACCATATATTTT
CDR3 protein: CASRSRGASSGNTIYF

V gene: TRBV4-3
J gene: TRBJ2-7
clone size: .
D gene: .
CDR3 DNA: TGCGCCAGCAGCCAAGATCATAAGGGGCACGAGCAGTACTTC
CDR3 protein: CASSQDHKGHEQYF

V gene: TRBV24-1
J gene: TRBJ2-1
clone size: .
D gene: .
CDR3 DNA: TGTGCCACCAGTGCGAGCTCCTACAATGAGCAGTTCTTC
CDR3 protein: CATSASSYNEQFF

V gene: TRBV29-1
J gene: TRBJ2-7
clone size: .
D gene: .
CDR3 DNA: TGCAGCGTTTGGTCCGGGACCTCCTACGAGCAGTACTTC
CDR3 protein: CSVWSGTSYEQYF

V gene: TRBV10-1
J gene: TRBJ2-1
clone size: .
D gene: .
CDR3 DNA: TGCGCCAGCGGGAGTGGTAATGAGCAGTTCTTC
CDR3 protein: CASGSGNEQFF

V gene: TRBV6-2/TRBV6-3
J gene: TRBJ2-1
clone size: once
D gene: TRBD2
CDR3 DNA: TGTGCCAGCAGTTCAAGACTAGCGGGCTCCTACAATGAGCAGTTCTTC
CDR3 protein: CASSSRLAGSYNEQFF

V gene: TRBV11-1
J gene: TRBJ2-3
clone size: .
D gene: .
CDR3 DNA: TGTGCCAGCAGCACCCGGCCAGGGAGCACAGATACGCAGTATTTT
CDR3 protein: CASSTRPGSTDTQYF

V gene: TRBV7-3
J gene: TRBJ2-6
clone size: .
D gene: TRBD1
CDR3 DNA: TGTGCCAGCAGACAGGGGGGCACTGGGGCCAACGTCCTGACTTTC
CDR3 protein: CASRQGGTGANVLTF

V gene: TRBV30
J gene: TRBJ1-2
clone size: once
D gene: .
CDR3 DNA: TGTGCCTGGAGTGTCGGAACGACTGGCTACACCTTC
CDR3 protein: CAWSVGTTGYTF

V gene: TRBV5-8
J gene: TRBJ1-3
clone size: .
D gene: TRBD1
CDR3 DNA: TGTGCCAGCAGTTTGGACAGGGTGGCTGGAAACACCATATATTTT
CDR3 protein: CASSLDRVAGNTIYF

V gene: TRBV6-1
J gene: TRBJ2-7
clone size: .
D gene: .
CDR3 DNA: TGTGCCAGCAGTGAAGAAGCCCACTCCTACGAGCAGTACTTC
CDR3 protein: CASSEEAHSYEQYF

V gene: TRBV7-9
J gene: TRBJ1-5
clone size: .
D gene: TRBD1
CDR3 DNA: TGTGCCAGCAGCCACGGACAGGGTAATCAGCCCCAGCATTTT
CDR3 protein: CASSHGQGNQPQHF

V gene: TRBV7-9
J gene: TRBJ1-1
clone size: .
D gene: .
CDR3 DNA: TGTGCCAGCAGCTTAACTTCAGCGAACACTGAAGCTTTCTTT
CDR3 protein: CASSLTSANTEAFF

V gene: TRBV12-3/TRBV12-4
J gene: TRBJ2-7
clone size: .
D gene: .
CDR3 DNA: TGTGCCAGCAGTTTACGAGAGTACGAGCAGTACTTC
CDR3 protein: CASSLREYEQYF

V gene: TRBV27
J gene: TRBJ2-2
clone size: .
D gene: TRBD2
CDR3 DNA: TGTGCCACCCGCGGACTAGCGGACACCGGGGAGCTGTTTTTT
CDR3 protein: CATRGLADTGELFF